The 17 T cell receptor beta chains in this list originate from one sample, sequenced in a study of shared clonotypes between healthy human individuals. The repertoire was sequenced with immunoSEQ multiplex PCR; TCRdb's copy has only in-frame clones and lacks some. The sample lists a few hundred thousand clones, around 78% seen once, with around 12% in the top ten. Sequenced sample: PBMCs. Receptors originate from a woman aged 40 to 50 in good health. Some clones in this sample may be carry-over from other donors' samples.

Notes on this clone: This may be a read error: a much more frequent sequence differs by one nucleotide. V is TRBV4-1 and J is TRBJ2-7; 7 bases are a match to TRBD2. Germline values: CDR1 MGHRA, CDR2 YSYEKL. This CDR3 is built from 16 residues. CDR3 nucleotide sequence: TGCGCCAGCAGCCACCAAGGTCTAGCGGTATCTTACGGGCAGTACTTC. It yields the protein CASSHQGLAVSYGQYF.

This clone occurred a few times. A far larger clone is one nucleotide away, so this likely arose from a read error. The chain recombines TRBV11-2 with TRBJ2-4, with a weak D call TRBD1 (6 bases). The germline V and J ends were trimmed by 5 bases and 2 bases, with 16 bases remaining between them. This CDR3 region has 16 residues. The germline V gene has CDR1 SGHAT and CDR2 FQNNGV. CDR3 DNA: TGTGCCAGCAGCCGTTTTCAGGGGTCCTCCAAAAACATTCAGTACTTC. It is translated as CASSRFQGSSKNIQYF.

The chain uses TRBV5-1 and TRBJ2-1, with 10 bases lining up with TRBD2. From germline, CDR1 is SGHRS and CDR2 YFSETQ. Trimming at V came to 1 base and at J to 10 bases, leaving 5 bases not matched to a gene. This CDR3 is 14 amino acids long. DNA of the CDR3: TGCGCCAGCAGCTTGAGCGGGAGGGCCCGGGAGCAGTTCTTC. Its translation: CASSLSGRAREQFF.

The gene calls are TRBV6-6 and TRBJ2-4, with 10 bases matching TRBD1. Losses at the gene ends were 6 bases for V and 6 bases for J; bases not matched to a gene: 11. Per the germline V gene, CDR1 is MNHNY and CDR2 is SVGAGI (reference sequence). The CDR3 has 16 amino acids. As DNA, the CDR3 is TGTGCCAGCAGCAGATCAGCGGACAGGGGGGGAAACATTCAGTACTTC. The encoded protein is CASSRSADRGGNIQYF.

This rearrangement joins TRBV6-5 to TRBJ1-2; the D is unclear. Trimming pared 5 bases from V and 6 bases from J, leaving 16 bases between. This CDR3 has 14 residues. The germline CDR1 and CDR2 sequences are MNHEY and SVGAGI. CDR3 loop: CASSRDPPGDGYTF. The CDR3 DNA follows: TGTGCCAGCAGTCGCGACCCCCCCGGGGATGGCTACACCTTC.

The V gene is TRBV7-3, the J gene TRBJ2-3; 10 bases are shared with TRBD2. CDR1 and CDR2 from the germline V gene are SGHTA and FQGTGA. The V segment lost 2 bases and the J segment 6 bases; nucleotides outside the gene matches: 14. The CDR3 runs 18 residues. CDR3 sequence: CASSLDPRGAGGRDTQYF. CDR3 DNA: TGTGCCAGCAGCTTAGACCCTCGGGGAGCGGGAGGGAGGGATACGCAGTATTTT.

Ten or more counts support this clone. The J gene is TRBJ1-5, the V gene TRBV4-1; no definite D call. The CDR3 is 15 residues long. Germline CDR1 reads MGHRA; CDR2 reads YSYEKL. With 0 bases removed from V and 6 bases from J, the gap between germline ends came to 12 bases. CDR3 coding DNA: TGCGCCAGCAGCCAAGAGGAAGGTAGCGGTCAGCCCCAGCATTTT. Amino acids: CASSQEEGSGQPQHF.

The rearrangement links TRBV7-2 to TRBJ2-1; 7 bases match TRBD2. Germline-derived CDR1 and CDR2 are SGHTA and FQGNSA. CDR3 length: 14 amino acids. V gave up 3 bases and J gave up 6 bases; unmatched junction bases: 5. The CDR3 protein is CASSFTGLVNEQFF. The CDR3 nucleotides read TGTGCCAGCAGCTTCACCGGACTAGTCAATGAGCAGTTCTTC.

The chain links TRBV28 to TRBJ1-2; the D gene is possibly TRBD1 (6 bases). CDR3 length: 13 amino acids. CDR1 is MDHEN and CDR2 is SYDVKM in the germline V gene. Trimming left V 10 bases short and J 1 base short, with 13 bases between. CDR3 DNA sequence: TGTGCCATCCGGGACAAGTATAACTATGGCTACACCTTC. This translates into CAIRDKYNYGYTF.

This chain uses TRBV11-2 with TRBJ1-1, with 10 bases matching TRBD1. CDR1 and CDR2 from the germline V gene are SGHAT and FQNNGV. V shed 5 bases and J 4 bases; nucleotides not matched to a gene: 7. CDR3 length: 15 amino acids. The CDR3 coding sequence is TGTGCCAGCAGCCTTAGACAGGGGGCCAGCACTGAAGCTTTCTTT. Its translation: CASSLRQGASTEAFF.

This chain connects TRBV5-5 to TRBJ1-2; weak D call: TRBD1 (6 bases). V was shortened by 4 bases and J by 4 bases, with 11 bases between the two germline ends. Germline V gene lookup returns CDR1 SGHKS and CDR2 YYEKEE (reference sequence). The CDR3 covers 13 residues. The CDR3 region has the DNA TGTGCCAGCAGCACCAGGGGAGGCTATGGCTACACCTTC. It yields the protein CASSTRGGYGYTF.

The chain uses TRBV18 and TRBJ2-7; 9 bases line up with TRBD2. Germline trimming cut 3 bases from V and 6 bases from J; bases unmatched to any gene: 9. The CDR3 runs 15 residues. The germline gives CDR1 KGHSH, CDR2 LQKENI. For the CDR3, the DNA is TGTGCCAGCTCACCCCCCGGTAGCGGGAGCGTCGAGCAGTACTTC. Protein sequence: CASSPPGSGSVEQYF.

This chain joins TRBV10-3 and TRBJ2-7; D is possibly TRBD1 (6 bases). Trimming shortened V by 10 bases and J by 0 bases, and 22 bases separated the two germline ends. Germline CDR1 is ENHRY and CDR2 is SYGVKD. The CDR3 consists of 16 residues. CDR3 residues: CATGTLPGQLSYEQYF. CDR3 nucleotide sequence: TGTGCCACCGGGACCCTTCCGGGACAACTCTCCTACGAGCAGTACTTC.

This rearrangement joins TRBV2 to TRBJ2-7, with 7 bases identical to TRBD2. The V and J ends lost 9 bases and 4 bases, in that order; junction bases with no gene match: 12. Germline CDR1 and CDR2: SNHLY and FYNNEI. The CDR3 has 14 amino acids. CDR3 nucleotides: TGTGCCAGTAGTAGAGGGAGGGCCTCGTACGAGCAGTACTTC. This encodes CASSRGRASYEQYF.

The chain combines TRBV15 with TRBJ2-5; D is uncertain. Deletions cut 2 bases from V and 0 bases from J, with 4 bases between. The V gene's germline CDR1 is LNHNV and CDR2 YYDKDF (reference sequence). The CDR3 consists of 13 residues. CDR3 in amino acids: CATSRLYQETQYF. The CDR3 region has the DNA TGTGCCACCAGCAGACTGTACCAAGAGACCCAGTACTTC.

This chain links TRBV27 with TRBJ1-4, with 12 bases that match TRBD1. Germline V gene data show CDR1 as MNHEY and CDR2 as SMNVEV (reference sequence). V trimming: 5 bases; J trimming: 8 bases; junction bases outside the gene matches: 3. The CDR3 has 14 amino acids. The CDR3 nucleotides are TGTGCCAGCAGTAGGGACAGGGGGCGCGAAAAACTGTTTTTT. It is translated as CASSRDRGREKLFF.

Details on this clone: A read error is possible here, since a much larger clone lies one base away. This CDR3 is also generated by other DNA sequences in the sample. The chain employs TRBV6-5 and TRBJ2-7; D uncertain. The ends were cut back, 2 bases at V and 2 bases at J, with 4 bases in the middle. The CDR3 is made up of 12 amino acids. Germline CDR1 MNHEY, CDR2 SVGAGI. The CDR3 DNA reads as TGTGCCAGCAGTTACAGCCCCTACGAGCAGTACTTC. This encodes CASSYSPYEQYF.